This T cell receptor (beta chain) was recovered during a study of human T cells and chemical hapten exposure. Sample time point: patch test 1, 2 weeks after DPC sensitization. Treatment in this sample: therapeutic diphenylcyclopropenone sensitization with weekly scalp DPC. Trimming shortened V by 3 bases and J by 3 bases, and 12 bases separated the two germline ends. Looked up from germline, CDR1 is SGHTA and CDR2 is FQGNSA. The CDR3 runs to 15 residues. This clonotype was counted many times. MiXCR was run by TCRdb on the RACE reads, yielding one entry per CDR3 protein. The repertoire has 150,000 to 200,000 distinct CDR3 sequences, more than 14% of them found once; the top ten carry 1.7%.

This sequence joins TRBV7-2 and TRBJ2-4, with D unresolved. The TCR was taken from a woman aged 25-40 years with alopecia areata. Some clones in this sample may be carry-over from other donors' samples. The sample was whole blood, taken in connection with sensitization to the hapten diphenylcyclopropenone (DPC). This CDR3 is CASSFQLGNKNIQYF. DNA for the CDR3: TGTGCCAGCAGCTTCCAGCTGGGGAACAAAAACATTCAGTACTTC.